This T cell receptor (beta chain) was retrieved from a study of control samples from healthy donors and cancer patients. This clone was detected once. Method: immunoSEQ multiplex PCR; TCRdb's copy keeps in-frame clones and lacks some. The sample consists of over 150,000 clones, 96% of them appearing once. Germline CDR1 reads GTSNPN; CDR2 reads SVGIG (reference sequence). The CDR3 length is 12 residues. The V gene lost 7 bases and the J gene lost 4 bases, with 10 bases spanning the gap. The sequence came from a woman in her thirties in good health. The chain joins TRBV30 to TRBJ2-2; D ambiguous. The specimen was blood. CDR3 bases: TGTGCCTCCCTGCCACTCACCGGGGAGCTGTTTTTT. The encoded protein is CASLPLTGELFF.